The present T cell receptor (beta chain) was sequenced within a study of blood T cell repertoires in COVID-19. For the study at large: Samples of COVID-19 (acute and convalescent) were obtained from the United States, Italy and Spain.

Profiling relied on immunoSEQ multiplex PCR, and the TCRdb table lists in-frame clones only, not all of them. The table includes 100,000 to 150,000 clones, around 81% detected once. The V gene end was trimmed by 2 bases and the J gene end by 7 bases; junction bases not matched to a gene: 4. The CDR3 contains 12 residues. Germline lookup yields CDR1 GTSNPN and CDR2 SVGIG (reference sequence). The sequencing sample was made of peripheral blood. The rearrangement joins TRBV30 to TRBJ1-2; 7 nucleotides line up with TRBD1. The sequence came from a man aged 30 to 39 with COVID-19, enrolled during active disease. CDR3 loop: CAWSTGVGGYTF. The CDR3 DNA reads TGTGCCTGGAGTACAGGGGTCGGTGGCTACACCTTC. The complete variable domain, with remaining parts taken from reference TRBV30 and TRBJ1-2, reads SQTIHQWPATLVQPVGSPLSLECTVEGTSNPNLYWYRQAAGRGLQLLFYSVGIGQISSEVPQNLSASRPQDRQFILSSKKLLLSDSGFYLCAWSTGVGGYTFGSGTRLTVV.